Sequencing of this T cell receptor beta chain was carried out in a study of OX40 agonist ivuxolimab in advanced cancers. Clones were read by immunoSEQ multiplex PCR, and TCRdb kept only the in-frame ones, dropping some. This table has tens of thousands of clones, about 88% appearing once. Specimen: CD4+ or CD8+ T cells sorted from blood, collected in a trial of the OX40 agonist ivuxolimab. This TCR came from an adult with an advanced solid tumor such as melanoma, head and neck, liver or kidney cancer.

CDR3 loop: CASSLDAGTEAFF. The CDR3 region has the DNA TGTGCCAGCAGCTTAGATGCAGGGACCGAAGCTTTCTTT. V usage is TRBV7-2 and J usage is TRBJ1-1; D might be TRBD1 (5 bases). Deletions cut 1 base from V and 8 bases from J, with 11 bases between. The CDR3 spans 13 residues. In germline, CDR1 is SGHTA, CDR2 FQGNSA.